The 10 T cell receptor beta chains listed next were all sequenced from one sample in a study of CD8+CD57+ T cells in acquired aplastic anemia. Researchers used genomic DNA as the template to profile TCR beta VDJ and CDR3. MiXCR was run by TCRdb on the reads, yielding one entry per CDR3 protein. The table has just over 450,000 distinct CDR3 sequences, about a third seen once. For sequencing, patients were chosen who had shown expansion of CD8+CD57+ cells by flow cytometry. Sequenced material: sorted CD4+, CD8+, or CD8+CD57+ T cells (not recorded which) from PBMCs. These receptors were obtained from a human donor with aplastic anemia.

The gene calls are TRBV2 and TRBJ1-6; tentative D call: TRBD1 (5 bases). The CDR3 has 15 residues. CDR1 SNHLY and CDR2 FYNNEI come from the germline V gene. The germline V and J ends were trimmed by 7 bases and 10 bases, with 20 bases remaining between them. The CDR3 region is CASTLMGTTLSPLHF. As DNA, the CDR3 is TGTGCCAGCACCCTCATGGGGACTACTCTCTCACCCCTCCACTTT.

The CDR3 coding sequence is TGTGCCAGCAGCGTAGGTAGTATTAGGGACAGGTCCTACGAGCAGTACTTC. Translated: CASSVGSIRDRSYEQYF. The J gene is TRBJ2-7, the V gene TRBV9; TRBD1 agrees at 8 bases. Trimming cost V 0 bases and J 1 base; bases outside gene matches: 9. Looked up from germline, CDR1 is SGDLS and CDR2 is YYNGEE. The CDR3 has 17 amino acids. Together with reference TRBV9 and TRBJ2-7, the CDR3 gives the full variable domain: DSGVTQTPKHLITATGQRVTLRCSPRSGDLSVYWYQQSLDQGLQFLIQYYNGEERAKGNILERFSAQQFPDLHSELNLSSLELGDSALYFCASSVGSIRDRSYEQYFGPGTRLTVT.

This clonotype was counted ten times or more. V usage is TRBV15 and J usage is TRBJ1-5; TRBD1 might be the D (5 bases). The CDR3 has 16 residues. Trimming removed 1 base at V and 5 bases at J, with 15 bases between. Germline V lookup: CDR1 LNHNV, CDR2 YYDKDF (reference sequence). The CDR3 bases are TGTGCCACCAGCAGAGTGGCGGGGCTGGGGGATCAGCCCCAGCATTTT. It is translated as CATSRVAGLGDQPQHF.

This clonotype was seen repeatedly, ten times or more. This may stem from a read error, because a much larger clone lies one nucleotide away. Likely a read error: the CDR3 ends without its conserved phenylalanine or tryptophan. The V gene is TRBV2, the J gene TRBJ1-6, with 8 bases that match TRBD1. The V gene's germline CDR1 is SNHLY and CDR2 FYNNEI. The V and J ends lost 6 bases and 10 bases, in that order; junction bases with no gene match: 5. This CDR3 is 13 amino acids long. CDR3 bases: TGTGCCAGCAGCCAGGACAGGGACTCACCCCTCCACCTT. It yields the protein CASSQDRDSPLHL.

Only one count was recorded for this clonotype. The rearrangement links TRBV6-1 to TRBJ1-1; tentatively, D is TRBD1 (5 bases). The V gene lost 7 bases and the J gene lost 4 bases, with 22 bases spanning the gap. The length of the CDR3 is 16 residues. The germline V gene has CDR1 MNHNS and CDR2 SASEGT. The DNA for the CDR3 is TGTGCCAGCAAATTCGGCTCACGCTTGGGGGGCACTGAAGCTTTCTTT. As protein: CASKFGSRLGGTEAFF.

The rearrangement links TRBV7-2 to TRBJ2-5; 12 bases align to TRBD1. V trimming: 3 bases; J trimming: 5 bases; junction bases outside the gene matches: 7. In germline, CDR1 is SGHTA, CDR2 FQGNSA. The CDR3 extends over 16 amino acids. CDR3 bases: TGTGCCAGCAGCTTGGGGACAGGGGGCGGTTACGAGACCCAGTACTTC. Translated: CASSLGTGGGYETQYF.

The V call is TRBV7-3, the J call TRBJ2-2; 7 bases match TRBD2. This CDR3 is built from 16 residues. After removal of 1 base from V and 1 base from J, the junction contained 3 bases not matched to a gene. Germline V CDR1 and CDR2: SGHTA, FQGTGA. DNA for the CDR3: TGTGCCAGCAGCTTAATGGGCGGGGGGAACACCGGGGAGCTGTTTTTT. Its translation is CASSLMGGGNTGELFF.

The table lists this clonotype with many counts. CDR3 nucleotide sequence: TGTGCCAGTAGTCCTCTCTCTGGAAACACCATATATTTT. It codes for CASSPLSGNTIYF. The rearrangement uses TRBV19 and TRBJ1-3; no firm D call. Trimming removed 5 bases at V and 0 bases at J, with 5 bases between. The CDR3 covers 13 residues. Germline-derived CDR1 and CDR2 are LNHDA and SQIVND (reference sequence).

This clonotype was seen at least ten times. The chain is built from TRBV20-1 and TRBJ1-2; 10 nucleotides match TRBD1. Germline CDR1 is DFQATT and CDR2 is SNEGSKA (reference sequence). V gave up 6 bases and J gave up 5 bases; unmatched junction bases: 12. This CDR3 spans 15 amino acids. The CDR3 sequence is CSAELSGQGRYGYTF. CDR3 coding DNA: TGCAGTGCAGAACTATCGGGACAGGGGAGGTATGGCTACACCTTC.

There are many counts of this clonotype. This sequence joins TRBV19 and TRBJ1-6; no clear D. This CDR3 spans 14 amino acids. V lost 6 bases and J lost 6, with 12 bases in between. Germline assignment: CDR1 LNHDA and CDR2 SQIVND (reference sequence). CDR3 nucleotide sequence: TGTGCCAGTAGCGTCAACAGCGGTAATTCACCCCTCCACTTT. Amino acid sequence: CASSVNSGNSPLHF.